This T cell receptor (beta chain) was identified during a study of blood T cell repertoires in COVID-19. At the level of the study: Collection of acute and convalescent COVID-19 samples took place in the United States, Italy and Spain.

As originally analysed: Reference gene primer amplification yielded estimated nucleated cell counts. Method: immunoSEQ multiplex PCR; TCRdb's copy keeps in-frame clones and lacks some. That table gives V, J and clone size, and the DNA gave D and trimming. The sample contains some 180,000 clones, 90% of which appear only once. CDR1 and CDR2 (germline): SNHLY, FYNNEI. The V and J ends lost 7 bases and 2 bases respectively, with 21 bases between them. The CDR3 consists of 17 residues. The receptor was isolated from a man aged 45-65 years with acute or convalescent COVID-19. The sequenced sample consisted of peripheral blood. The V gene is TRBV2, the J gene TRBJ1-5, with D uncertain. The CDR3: CASTPRRTLGGNQPQHF. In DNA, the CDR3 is TGTGCCAGCACTCCCCGAAGGACCCTGGGAGGCAATCAGCCCCAGCATTTT.